This T cell receptor (beta chain) was sequenced during a study of blood T cell repertoires in COVID-19. Germline assignment: CDR1 SQVTM and CDR2 ANQGSEA. There are 15 residues in the CDR3. Trimming took 6 bases from V and 2 from J; bases not matched to a gene: 11. The data were produced by immunoSEQ multiplex PCR, yet TCRdb's version contains in-frame clones alone and is incomplete. The sample has about 70,000 clones; around 90% are singletons. This TCR derives from a human donor in a cohort sampled during active COVID-19. The rearrangement uses TRBV29-1 and TRBJ1-2; 8 bases match TRBD1. Sample: peripheral blood. CDR3 in DNA: TGCAGCGTGAATCCACAGGGGGAACTAAACTATGGCTACACCTTC. This sequence encodes CSVNPQGELNYGYTF. The entire variable domain, with the rest obtained from reference TRBV29-1 and TRBJ1-2, is as follows: SAVISQKPSRDICQRGTSLTIQCQVDSQVTMMFWYRQQPGQSLTLIATANQGSEATYESGFVIDKFPISRPNLTFSTLTVSNMSPEDSSIYLCSVNPQGELNYGYTFGSGTRLTVV.